These 30 T cell receptor beta chains were all obtained from the same sample, sequenced in a study of OX40 agonist ivuxolimab in advanced cancers. This table comes from immunoSEQ multiplex PCR, and its TCRdb copy is limited to in-frame clones, with some not included. The sample records 20,000 to 25,000 clones, 88% being singletons. Sequencing used CD4+ or CD8+ T cells sorted from blood, obtained in a trial of the OX40 agonist ivuxolimab. These receptors came from an adult with an advanced solid tumor such as melanoma, head and neck, liver or kidney cancer.

The gene calls are TRBV9 and TRBJ1-1; TRBD1 matches 9 bases. CDR1 is SGDLS, CDR2 YYNGEE, per germline. J was trimmed by 7 bases and V by 7 bases; bases with no gene match: 14. CDR3 length equals 15 residues. CDR3 sequence reads: CASAPFTGGPFEAFF. CDR3 in DNA: TGTGCCAGCGCACCTTTTACAGGGGGCCCATTTGAAGCTTTCTTT.

In DNA, the CDR3 is TGTGCCAGCAGTGAATATTTCCAGTACGAGCAGTACTTC. Translated: CASSEYFQYEQYF. The chain has TRBV25-1 and TRBJ2-7; D ambiguous. V was pared by 0 bases and J by 4 bases, with 7 bases between. CDR3 length equals 13 residues. The germline V gene encodes CDR1 MGHDK and CDR2 SYGVNS.

This chain links TRBV23-1 with TRBJ2-5, with 7 bases fitting TRBD1. TRBV23-1 is an ORF, with its function uncertain. The junction had 7 bases not matched to a gene; V was cut back by 7 bases and J by 2 bases. The CDR3 is 14 amino acids. The CDR3 DNA is TGCGCCAGCACCCCAGGGGGTTCACAAGAGACCCAGTACTTC. This codes for CASTPGGSQETQYF.

This chain joins TRBV29-1 and TRBJ2-7, with TRBD1 matching 9 bases. Germline V gives CDR1 SQVTM, CDR2 ANQGSEA. The CDR3 is 13 residues long. The junction had 5 bases not matched to a gene; V was cut back by 7 bases and J by 1 base. DNA of the CDR3: TGCAGCGCTACAGGGGGCCTTTCCTACGAGCAGTACTTC. This encodes CSATGGLSYEQYF.

V is TRBV7-8 and J is TRBJ2-5, with 7 bases fitting TRBD2. This CDR3 region has 17 residues. The V gene's germline CDR1 is SGHVS and CDR2 FQNEAQ. V was clipped by 4 bases and J by 0 bases; unmatched bases: 11. CDR3 sequence: CASSSLTGTTYQETQYF. CDR3 nucleotides: TGTGCCAGCAGCTCCCTTACCGGGACTACGTACCAAGAGACCCAGTACTTC.

J is TRBJ1-4 and V is TRBV7-6; TRBD1 is a possible D gene (5 bases). This CDR3 has 12 residues. Germline-derived CDR1 and CDR2 are SGHVS and FNYEAQ. V dropped 8 bases and J dropped 6 bases, with 10 bases sitting between them. The CDR3 DNA sequence: TGTGCCAGCGGCCAGGGTCATGAAAAACTGTTTTTT. Translation gives CASGQGHEKLFF.

The V call is TRBV15, the J call TRBJ2-7; TRBD2 agrees at 11 bases. The V gene end was trimmed by 6 bases and the J gene end by 4 bases; junction bases not matched to a gene: 2. The CDR3 has 13 amino acids. CDR1 and CDR2 from the germline V gene are LNHNV and YYDKDF (reference sequence). CDR3 nucleotide sequence: TGTGCCACCAGAGGGACTAGCGGTTACGAGCAGTACTTC. Amino acid sequence: CATRGTSGYEQYF.

J is TRBJ1-3 and V is TRBV7-6, with D perhaps matching TRBD1 (6 bases). Trimming cost V 1 base and J 0 bases, with 13 bases left between them. Germline V gene data show CDR1 as SGHVS and CDR2 as FNYEAQ. The CDR3 contains 17 residues. In DNA form, the CDR3 reads TGTGCCAGCAGCTTAGAACAGGGAAGTAACTCTGGAAACACCATATATTTT. The encoded protein is CASSLEQGSNSGNTIYF.

The V call is TRBV11-2, the J call TRBJ2-7; TRBD1 matches 8 bases. The CDR3 covers 14 residues. V trimming: 2 bases; J trimming: 4 bases; junction bases outside the gene matches: 4. Per germline, CDR1 SGHAT and CDR2 FQNNGV. The CDR3 coding sequence is TGTGCCAGCAGCTTAAGGGACAGGATTTACGAGCAGTACTTC. It codes for CASSLRDRIYEQYF.

The chain carries TRBV7-9 and TRBJ2-3; D is possibly TRBD1 (5 bases). V was pared by 5 bases and J by 6 bases, with 9 bases between. The CDR3 is made up of 12 amino acids. CDR1 SEHNR and CDR2 FQNEAQ come from the germline V gene (reference sequence). The CDR3: CASSQGRDTQYF. As DNA, the CDR3 is TGTGCCAGCAGCCAGGGTCGGGATACGCAGTATTTT.

This CDR3 is CASSSPRGLAGPAGLTF. The CDR3 nucleotides are TGTGCCAGCAGCTCCCCCCGGGGACTAGCGGGACCCGCGGGCCTGACTTTC. J is TRBJ2-6 and V is TRBV7-9; TRBD2 matches at 13 bases. From germline, CDR1 is SEHNR and CDR2 FQNEAQ (reference sequence). The CDR3 loop spans 17 amino acids. J was trimmed by 15 bases and V by 4 bases; bases with no gene match: 15.

The chain is built from TRBV4-2 and TRBJ2-1; D assignment may be TRBD1 or TRBD2 (5 bases each). V lost 3 bases and J 5 bases, leaving 23 bases between the germline ends. This CDR3 spans 18 amino acids. Germline CDR1 LGHNA, CDR2 YNFKEQ. CDR3 in amino acids: CASSQYRTKVGVNNEQFF. The CDR3 DNA reads as TGTGCCAGCAGCCAGTATCGAACAAAGGTGGGGGTTAACAATGAGCAGTTCTTC.

This rearrangement joins TRBV7-9 to TRBJ1-5, with TRBD1 identical over 11 bases. Germline values: CDR1 SEHNR, CDR2 FQNEAQ (reference sequence). V lost 4 bases to trimming and J lost 7 bases; unmatched junction nucleotides: 9. This CDR3 contains 16 residues. CDR3 sequence (DNA): TGTGCCAGCAGCTCGAGCCGGACAGGGGGCGTCCAGCCCCAGCATTTT. It translates to CASSSSRTGGVQPQHF. Full variable domain (remainder filled in from reference TRBV7-9 and TRBJ1-5): DTGVSQNPRHKITKRGQNVTFRCDPISEHNRLYWYRQTLGQGPEFLTYFQNEAQLEKSRLLSDRFSAERPKGSFSTLEIQRTEQGDSAMYLCASSSSRTGGVQPQHFGDGTRLSIL.

The chain joins TRBV6-1 to TRBJ2-2, with 15 positions matching TRBD2. Germline V gene data show CDR1 as MNHNS and CDR2 as SASEGT. CDR3 length: 17 amino acids. J lost 3 bases, V lost 4 bases, and 3 bases had no gene match. In DNA, the CDR3 is TGTGCCAGCAGTGGGACTAGCGGGAGGGCCGACACCGGGGAGCTGTTTTTT. It yields the protein CASSGTSGRADTGELFF.

This rearrangement joins TRBV30 to TRBJ2-7; 8 bases match TRBD2. V gave up 1 base and J gave up 3 bases; unmatched junction bases: 5. In germline, CDR1 is GTSNPN, CDR2 SVGIG (reference sequence). The CDR3 sequence is 14 residues long. The CDR3 DNA sequence: TGTGCCTGGAGTGGGTGGCGGGAGGACTACGAGCAGTACTTC. Protein: CAWSGWREDYEQYF.

The genes are TRBV15 and TRBJ2-3; 8 nucleotides match TRBD1. Germline assignment: CDR1 LNHNV and CDR2 YYDKDF (reference sequence). The CDR3 loop spans 16 amino acids. The V gene end was trimmed by 6 bases and the J gene end by 0 bases; junction bases not matched to a gene: 8. CDR3 sequence (DNA): TGTGCCACCAGGCACACCCAGGGGGCTAGCACAGATACGCAGTATTTT. This encodes CATRHTQGASTDTQYF.

This clone was counted between two and nine times. The genes are TRBV4-1 and TRBJ1-2; D gene unclear. Trimming left V 0 bases short and J 6 bases short, with 14 bases between. Germline V gene sequence: CDR1 MGHRA, CDR2 YSYEKL. The CDR3 has 15 residues. CDR3 DNA sequence: TGCGCCAGCAGCCAAGAGTCCGCAGCCCTGGATGGCTACACCTTC. This sequence encodes CASSQESAALDGYTF.

The CDR3 is CASSLQLRTGELFF. In DNA form, the CDR3 reads TGTGCCAGCAGTTTACAATTGAGGACCGGGGAGCTGTTTTTT. The rearrangement links TRBV27 to TRBJ2-2; D not resolved. The germline gives CDR1 MNHEY, CDR2 SMNVEV (reference sequence). Trimming left V 2 bases short and J 5 bases short, with 9 bases between. This CDR3 spans 14 amino acids.

This chain connects TRBV11-2 to TRBJ1-1; tentative D call: TRBD1 (5 bases). In germline, CDR1 is SGHAT, CDR2 FQNNGV. The CDR3 has 13 amino acids. The V and J ends lost 0 bases and 5 bases respectively, with 7 bases between them. The CDR3, as DNA: TGTGCCAGCAGCTTAGAGGGGCTTACTGAAGCTTTCTTT. As protein: CASSLEGLTEAFF.

Written as DNA, the CDR3 is TGCGCCAGCAGCCAAAATAACGCCGGGTCCGGACAGCCCCAGCATTTT. Translation: CASSQNNAGSGQPQHF. The rearrangement links TRBV4-1 to TRBJ1-5; unclear D gene. Germline V CDR1 and CDR2: MGHRA, YSYEKL. Deletions cut 2 bases from V and 7 bases from J, with 18 bases between. The CDR3 runs 16 residues.

The chain uses TRBV27 and TRBJ1-5; 8 positions agree with TRBD1. V lost 6 bases, J lost 4 bases, and 2 bases stayed unmatched. The germline CDR1 and CDR2 sequences are MNHEY and SMNVEV (reference sequence). The CDR3 sequence is 13 residues long. The CDR3 here is CASRDRANQPQHF. For the CDR3, the DNA is TGTGCCAGCAGGGACAGGGCTAATCAGCCCCAGCATTTT.

This chain links TRBV13 with TRBJ2-2, with D perhaps assigned TRBD1 or TRBD2 (5 bases each). Trimming removed 5 bases from V and 4 bases from J, with 17 bases in between. This CDR3 has 16 residues. Germline CDR1 reads PRHDT; CDR2 reads FYEKMQ (reference sequence). The CDR3 DNA sequence: TGTGCCAGCAGCCCAGAAGAAACGAGGGGCACCGGGGAGCTGTTTTTT. The encoded protein is CASSPEETRGTGELFF.

The chain combines TRBV7-9 with TRBJ2-1, with a possible D match to TRBD1 (6 bases). The V and J ends lost 3 bases and 3 bases respectively, with 15 bases between them. Germline V CDR1 and CDR2: SEHNR, FQNEAQ (reference sequence). The length of the CDR3 is 16 residues. CDR3 sequence: CASSFRTGHYYNEQFF. DNA of the CDR3: TGTGCCAGCAGCTTCCGAACGGGACACTACTACAATGAGCAGTTCTTC.

The chain combines TRBV9 with TRBJ2-1; TRBD1 matches 8 bases. With 3 bases clipped from V and 10 bases from J, the junction kept 6 bases outside the gene matches. The CDR3 sequence is 13 residues long. CDR1 and CDR2 from the germline V gene are SGDLS and YYNGEE. CDR3 nucleotide sequence: TGTGCCAGCAGCGCGGGACAGGTCCGGGAGCAGTTCTTC. Its protein is CASSAGQVREQFF.

The chain links TRBV2 to TRBJ2-7; no clear D gene. The CDR3 contains 15 residues. Trimming removed 4 bases at V and 0 bases at J, with 13 bases between. Looked up from germline, CDR1 is SNHLY and CDR2 is FYNNEI. CDR3 nucleotides: TGTGCCAGCAGTGTCTGGCTAGAAGGCTCCTACGAGCAGTACTTC. It specifies CASSVWLEGSYEQYF.

V and J are TRBV25-1 and TRBJ2-2, with TRBD2 matching 10 bases. The CDR3 runs to 15 residues. V lost 8 bases to trimming and J lost 3 bases; unmatched junction nucleotides: 6. Germline V gene data show CDR1 as MGHDK and CDR2 as SYGVNS. CDR3 sequence reads: CASCPSGGDTGELFF. CDR3 nucleotide sequence: TGTGCCAGCTGCCCTAGCGGGGGAGACACCGGGGAGCTGTTTTTT.

V and J are TRBV10-3 and TRBJ2-7; D is possibly TRBD2 (6 bases). The CDR3 sequence is 15 residues long. Trimming took 2 bases from V and 0 from J, leaving 11 bases between them. Germline V gene data show CDR1 as ENHRY and CDR2 as SYGVKD. As DNA, the CDR3 is TGTGCCATCAGTGAGGCTAGCGTCTACTCCTACGAGCAGTACTTC. It is translated as CAISEASVYSYEQYF.

The V call is TRBV30, the J call TRBJ2-7; TRBD1 matches at 7 bases. Germline CDR1 and CDR2: GTSNPN and SVGIG (reference sequence). The CDR3 is 13 residues long. V lost 1 base, J lost 3 bases, and 3 bases stayed unmatched. The CDR3 coding sequence is TGTGCCTGGAGTGAGAGGACAGGCTACGAGCAGTACTTC. This sequence encodes CAWSERTGYEQYF.

The chain joins TRBV27 to TRBJ2-3, with a tentative D call TRBD1 (5 bases). V shed 5 bases and J shed 8 bases, with 8 bases lying between them. This CDR3 comprises 11 residues. CDR1 MNHEY and CDR2 SMNVEV come from the germline V gene (reference sequence). CDR3 protein: CASSGAGTQYF. CDR3 coding DNA: TGTGCCAGCAGTGGGGCCGGTACGCAGTATTTT.

The chain has TRBV5-1 and TRBJ1-1; 9 bases are a match to TRBD1. With V trimmed by 1 base and J by 5 bases, 6 bases remained unmatched. The CDR3 extends over 15 amino acids. Germline V gene sequence: CDR1 SGHRS, CDR2 YFSETQ. CDR3 nucleotide sequence: TGCGCCAGCAGCTTGACACAGGGGGCGGTGACTGAAGCTTTCTTT. Translation: CASSLTQGAVTEAFF.